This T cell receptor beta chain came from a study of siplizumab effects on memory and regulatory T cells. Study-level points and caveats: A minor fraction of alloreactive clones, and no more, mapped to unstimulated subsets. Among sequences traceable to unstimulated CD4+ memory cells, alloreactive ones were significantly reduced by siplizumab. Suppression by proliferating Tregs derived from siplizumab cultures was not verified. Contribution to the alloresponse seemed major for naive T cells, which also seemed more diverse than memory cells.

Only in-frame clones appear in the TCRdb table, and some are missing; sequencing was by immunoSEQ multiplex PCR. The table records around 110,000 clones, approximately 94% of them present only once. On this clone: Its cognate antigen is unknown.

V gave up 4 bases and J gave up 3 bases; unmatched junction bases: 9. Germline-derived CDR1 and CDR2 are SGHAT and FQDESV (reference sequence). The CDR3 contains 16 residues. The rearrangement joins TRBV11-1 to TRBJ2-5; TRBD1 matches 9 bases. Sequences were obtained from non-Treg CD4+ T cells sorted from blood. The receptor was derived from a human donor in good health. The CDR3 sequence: CASSWSRDRVEETQYF. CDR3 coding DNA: TGTGCCAGCAGCTGGTCCCGGGACAGGGTTGAAGAGACCCAGTACTTC.